One sample yielded the 28 T cell receptor beta chains listed below, sequenced in a study of blood T cell repertoires in COVID-19. The method was immunoSEQ multiplex PCR; TCRdb's version includes in-frame clones alone and lacks a portion of them. The sample has 380,000 or so clones, roughly 90% seen once; the top ten hold about 1.2%. Sequencing input: peripheral blood. Every receptor here comes from a man aged 35-49 years with acute or convalescent COVID-19.

The chain recombines TRBV5-1 with TRBJ2-2; TRBD1 might be the D (5 bases). Trimming shortened V by 5 bases and J by 4 bases, and 6 bases separated the two germline ends. Per germline, CDR1 SGHRS and CDR2 YFSETQ. This CDR3 spans 12 amino acids. The chain's CDR3 is CASRTGTGELFF. As DNA, the CDR3 is TGCGCCAGCAGAACAGGCACCGGGGAGCTGTTTTTT.

This clone was detected once. This sequence joins TRBV9 and TRBJ2-3; 10 bases fit TRBD2. Germline CDR1 SGDLS, CDR2 YYNGEE. The CDR3 is made up of 15 amino acids. J lost 6 bases, V lost 6 bases, and 10 bases had no gene match. The CDR3 loop reads CASKQAAGGQDTQYF. CDR3 nucleotides: TGTGCCAGCAAACAAGCAGCGGGAGGGCAGGATACGCAGTATTTT.

V and J are TRBV4-2 and TRBJ2-4; D is perhaps TRBD2 (5 bases). Germline lookup yields CDR1 LGHNA and CDR2 YNFKEQ. This CDR3 spans 16 amino acids. The germline V and J ends were trimmed by 2 bases and 8 bases, with 19 bases remaining between them. CDR3 coding DNA: TGTGCCAGCAGCCAACCCGGGGAAAGGGATTGGGACATTCAGTACTTC. Translating it yields CASSQPGERDWDIQYF.

The V and J genes are TRBV28 and TRBJ1-6, with a possible D match to TRBD1 (6 bases). The CDR3 consists of 14 residues. V dropped 2 bases and J dropped 7 bases, with 9 bases sitting between them. Germline CDR1 is MDHEN and CDR2 is SYDVKM. CDR3 sequence (DNA): TGTGCCAGCAGTTTAGGACAGCAAAATTCACCCCTCCACTTT. Translation gives CASSLGQQNSPLHF. The entire variable domain, with the rest obtained from reference TRBV28 and TRBJ1-6, is as follows: DVKVTQSSRYLVKRTGEKVFLECVQDMDHENMFWYRQDPGLGLRLIYFSYDVKMKEKGDIPEGYSVSREKKERFSLILESASTNQTSMYLCASSLGQQNSPLHFGNGTRLTVT.

This chain joins TRBV7-9 and TRBJ2-7, with D perhaps TRBD2 (7 bases). This CDR3 has 14 amino acids. The germline V and J ends were trimmed by 5 bases and 5 bases, with 16 bases remaining between them. Germline V gives CDR1 SEHNR, CDR2 FQNEAQ (reference sequence). This chain's CDR3 is CASSEGGALHEQYF. In DNA, the CDR3 is TGTGCCAGCAGCGAGGGGGGGGCGCTCCACGAGCAGTACTTC.

This clone occurred many times. The chain combines TRBV7-9 with TRBJ1-1, with 9 bases that match TRBD1. Germline values: CDR1 SEHNR, CDR2 FQNEAQ (reference sequence). The CDR3 has 15 residues. With V trimmed by 5 bases and J by 2 bases, 6 bases remained unmatched. The DNA of the CDR3 is TGTGCCAGCAGCGCCCGGGACAGGGTAAACACTGAAGCTTTCTTT. It encodes CASSARDRVNTEAFF.

This chain joins TRBV5-1 and TRBJ2-7, with TRBD2 matching over 9 bases. The germline gives CDR1 SGHRS, CDR2 YFSETQ. The V and J ends lost 4 bases and 3 bases, in that order; junction bases with no gene match: 8. The CDR3 contains 15 residues. For the CDR3, the DNA is TGCGCCAGCAGCACAAGCGGGGGGCGACTCTACGAGCAGTACTTC. It translates to CASSTSGGRLYEQYF.

This rearrangement joins TRBV28 to TRBJ2-2; D may be TRBD2 (6 bases). V lost 6 bases and J lost 7, with 21 bases in between. This CDR3 has 16 amino acids. Germline CDR1 is MDHEN and CDR2 is SYDVKM. Here the CDR3 reads CASSPLGREVGGELFF. The DNA of the CDR3 is TGTGCCAGCAGCCCATTGGGGCGGGAAGTGGGCGGGGAGCTGTTTTTT.

The V call is TRBV6-2 or TRBV6-3, the J call TRBJ2-7; D is uncertain. Trimming shortened V by 0 bases and J by 2 bases, and 11 bases separated the two germline ends. CDR3 length: 15 amino acids. The germline V gene has CDR1 MNHEY and CDR2 SVGEGT. CDR3 in amino acids: CASSYSRSAPYEQYF. The CDR3 DNA sequence: TGTGCCAGCAGTTACTCGCGCTCCGCTCCCTACGAGCAGTACTTC.

J is TRBJ2-7 and V is TRBV4-3, with TRBD1 identical over 7 bases. The trim removed 4 bases at V and 4 bases at J, leaving 10 bases unmatched. The CDR3 length is 15 residues. Germline V gene sequence: CDR1 LGHNA, CDR2 YSLEER. The CDR3 DNA sequence: TGCGCCAGCAGCCCATTGGGGGACAGCAGATACGAGCAGTACTTC. Translation: CASSPLGDSRYEQYF.

The chain combines TRBV11-2 with TRBJ1-6; D uncertain. CDR3 length: 13 amino acids. V lost 6 bases and J 0 bases, leaving 3 bases between the germline ends. Germline V CDR1 and CDR2: SGHAT, FQNNGV. The CDR3, as DNA: TGTGCCAGCAGGAGCTCCTATAATTCACCCCTCCACTTT. As protein: CASRSSYNSPLHF.

The chain is built from TRBV30 and TRBJ1-5; 9 bases map to TRBD1. V shed 3 bases and J 7 bases; nucleotides not matched to a gene: 4. Germline values: CDR1 GTSNPN, CDR2 SVGIG (reference sequence). The CDR3 contains 13 residues. The CDR3 DNA reads as TGTGCCTGGAGGACAGGGGGAGACCAGCCCCAGCATTTT. Its translation is CAWRTGGDQPQHF.

The V gene is TRBV30, the J gene TRBJ2-1; a possible D gene is TRBD2 (7 bases). The CDR3 extends over 13 amino acids. V was clipped by 8 bases and J by 6 bases, with 17 bases between them. The germline gives CDR1 GTSNPN, CDR2 SVGIG (reference sequence). CDR3 amino acids: CAGRGAQRNEQFF. For the CDR3, the DNA is TGTGCCGGTCGGGGGGCCCAACGCAATGAGCAGTTCTTC.

This chain connects TRBV28 to TRBJ1-2; D might be TRBD1 (5 bases). The CDR3 loop spans 14 amino acids. Germline CDR1 reads MDHEN; CDR2 reads SYDVKM. V was trimmed by 5 bases and J by 4 bases, leaving 14 bases between them. The CDR3 DNA sequence: TGTGCCAGCAGTGACGGAGGGACCCGCTATGGCTACACCTTC. This translates into CASSDGGTRYGYTF.

The chain's CDR3 is CASRMTAGTRIAGELFF. DNA of the CDR3: TGTGCCAGCAGGATGACAGCCGGGACTAGGATCGCCGGGGAGCTGTTTTTT. The chain is built from TRBV7-3 and TRBJ2-2; 8 nucleotides align to TRBD2. V shed 6 bases and J 6 bases; nucleotides not matched to a gene: 15. This CDR3 spans 17 amino acids. Germline lookup yields CDR1 SGHTA and CDR2 FQGTGA.

The genes are TRBV7-9 and TRBJ1-1; D is possibly TRBD1 (6 bases). The germline V gene encodes CDR1 SEHNR and CDR2 FQNEAQ (reference sequence). The CDR3 runs 12 residues. With 6 bases removed from V and 8 bases from J, the gap between germline ends came to 13 bases. In DNA, the CDR3 is TGTGCCAGCAGTTCGACTGACAGGGAAGCTTTCTTT. This encodes CASSSTDREAFF.

CDR3: CASGNSGFLETQYF. DNA for the CDR3: TGTGCTAGTGGTAATAGCGGGTTTTTGGAGACCCAGTACTTC. The genes are TRBV12-5 and TRBJ2-5; 7 positions agree with TRBD2. Trimming took 5 bases from V and 5 from J; bases not matched to a gene: 8. Germline assignment: CDR1 LGHNT and CDR2 FRNRAP. The CDR3 length is 14 residues.

The rearrangement uses TRBV6-6 and TRBJ2-5, with TRBD1 as a possible D gene (5 bases). Trimming shortened V by 4 bases and J by 2 bases, and 11 bases separated the two germline ends. Germline-derived CDR1 and CDR2 are MNHNY and SVGAGI (reference sequence). The CDR3 covers 14 residues. The CDR3 DNA sequence: TGTGCCAGCAGTTTCAGGGTTGGTCAAGAGACCCAGTACTTC. Protein: CASSFRVGQETQYF.

The V call is TRBV10-3, the J call TRBJ1-1; D not resolved. This CDR3 is built from 15 residues. Per the germline V gene, CDR1 is ENHRY and CDR2 is SYGVKD. Trimming cost V 4 bases and J 5 bases, with 17 bases left between them. Here the CDR3 DNA reads TGTGCCATCAGTGCGATGGCAGACGGGAGTACTGAAGCTTTCTTT. Encoded protein: CAISAMADGSTEAFF.

J is TRBJ2-1 and V is TRBV5-1; 8 bases fit TRBD1. The V and J ends lost 0 bases and 8 bases, in that order; junction bases with no gene match: 7. CDR1 and CDR2 (germline): SGHRS, YFSETQ. The CDR3 runs to 15 residues. The CDR3 DNA reads as TGCGCCAGCAGCTTGGCTGGACAGGGCCGACATGAGCAGTTCTTC. It is translated as CASSLAGQGRHEQFF. Filled out from reference TRBV5-1 and TRBJ2-1, the complete variable domain reads KAGVTQTPRYLIKTRGQQVTLSCSPISGHRSVSWYQQTPGQGLQFLFEYFSETQRNKGNFPGRFSGRQFSNSRSEMNVSTLELGDSALYLCASSLAGQGRHEQFFGPGTRLTVL.

The J gene is TRBJ1-1, the V gene TRBV7-2; no firm D call. This CDR3 comprises 16 residues. CDR1 and CDR2 (germline): SGHTA, FQGNSA. V gave up 4 bases and J gave up 5 bases, with 20 bases separating them. The CDR3 protein is CASSSPKWESGTEAFF. The CDR3 bases are TGTGCCAGCAGCTCGCCGAAATGGGAGTCAGGAACTGAAGCTTTCTTT.

This sequence joins TRBV14 and TRBJ2-3; D is perhaps TRBD2 (5 bases). The CDR3 extends over 15 amino acids. The germline V and J ends were trimmed by 1 base and 4 bases, with 12 bases remaining between them. Per the germline V gene, CDR1 is SGHDN and CDR2 is FVKESK. The CDR3 nucleotides are TGTGCCAGCAGCCAAGTATCGCTAGCATCAGATACGCAGTATTTT. Translation gives CASSQVSLASDTQYF.

The CDR3 protein is CASSPQVPLEQYF. CDR3 nucleotides: TGCGCCAGCAGCCCCCAGGTGCCTTTGGAGCAGTACTTC. The V call is TRBV5-1, the J call TRBJ2-7, with unresolved D. This CDR3 spans 13 amino acids. Trimming took 4 bases from V and 7 from J, leaving 15 bases between them. Germline loops: CDR1 SGHRS, CDR2 YFSETQ.

This clone turned up a few times. The chain joins TRBV10-3 to TRBJ2-7, with D unclear. Germline CDR1 ENHRY, CDR2 SYGVKD. The CDR3 totals 16 residues. V lost 0 bases and J 0 bases, leaving 12 bases between the germline ends. The CDR3 DNA reads as TGTGCCATCAGTGAGTCGAGTGGTCCTTACTCCTACGAGCAGTACTTC. Protein product: CAISESSGPYSYEQYF.

The V gene is TRBV28, the J gene TRBJ1-5, with D hard to call. The CDR3 loop spans 16 amino acids. The V gene lost 10 bases and the J gene lost 0 bases, with 19 bases spanning the gap. The germline gives CDR1 MDHEN, CDR2 SYDVKM. CDR3 in amino acids: CATAGPGVYSNQPQHF. CDR3 coding DNA: TGTGCCACAGCAGGCCCTGGCGTTTATAGCAATCAGCCCCAGCATTTT.

The V gene is TRBV6-5, the J gene TRBJ1-2, with D possibly matching TRBD1 (5 bases). V shed 2 bases and J shed 2 bases, with 15 bases lying between them. This CDR3 comprises 16 residues. Germline loops: CDR1 MNHEY, CDR2 SVGAGI. The CDR3 loop is CASSYNGAGPNYGYTF. The CDR3 coding sequence is TGTGCCAGCAGTTACAACGGGGCGGGGCCGAACTATGGCTACACCTTC.

V usage is TRBV7-9 and J usage is TRBJ2-7; 7 bases are a match to TRBD1. This CDR3 region has 14 residues. V lost 0 bases, J lost 3 bases, and 2 bases stayed unmatched. Germline V lookup: CDR1 SEHNR, CDR2 FQNEAQ (reference sequence). CDR3 bases: TGTGCCAGCAGCTTAGCGACAGGGAACTACGAGCAGTACTTC. Translated, it gives CASSLATGNYEQYF.

The gene calls are TRBV27 and TRBJ2-5; a weak D match, TRBD1 (6 bases). V gave up 5 bases and J gave up 0 bases, with 10 bases separating them. This CDR3 has 14 amino acids. The V gene's germline CDR1 is MNHEY and CDR2 SMNVEV (reference sequence). DNA of the CDR3: TGTGCCAGCAGTACAGACAGGTACCAAGAGACCCAGTACTTC. Translating it yields CASSTDRYQETQYF.